This TCR beta chain was documented in a study of early T cells in non-severe SARS-CoV-2 infection. Regarding the study as a whole: VDJdb matches were skewed toward anti-spike CD8 T cell responses.

In the library, individual cDNA molecules carried attached unique molecular identifiers. TCRdb reprocessed the 5' RACE reads with MiXCR, giving one entry per CDR3 protein. The sample lists some 80,000 distinct CDR3 sequences, over 4% occurring once. This clonotype was detected ten times or more. Its antigen is still unknown. This CDR3 is 16 amino acids long. The germline V gene encodes CDR1 SGHTA and CDR2 FQGNSA. The ends lost 2 bases at V and 0 bases at J; junction bases unmatched: 4. This chain uses TRBV7-2 with TRBJ2-1, with 7 bases identical to TRBD2. The sequence came from an adult who was a healthcare worker with PCR-confirmed SARS-CoV-2 infection or an uninfected control (not recorded which). The material sequenced was whole blood, taken at baseline. DNA for the CDR3: TGTGCCAGCAGCTTATACGGGAGGAGCTCCTACAATGAGCAGTTCTTC. Encoded protein: CASSLYGRSSYNEQFF.